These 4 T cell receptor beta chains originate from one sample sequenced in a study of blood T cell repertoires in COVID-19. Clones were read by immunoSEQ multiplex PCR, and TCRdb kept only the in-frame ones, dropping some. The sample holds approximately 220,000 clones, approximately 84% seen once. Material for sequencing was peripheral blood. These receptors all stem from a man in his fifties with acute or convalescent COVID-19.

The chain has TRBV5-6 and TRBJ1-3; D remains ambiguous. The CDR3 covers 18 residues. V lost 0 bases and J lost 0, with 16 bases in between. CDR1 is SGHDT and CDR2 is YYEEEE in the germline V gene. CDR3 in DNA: TGTGCCAGCAGCTTGGCAAGAGGCGGAATGTACTCTGGAAACACCATATATTTT. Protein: CASSLARGGMYSGNTIYF.

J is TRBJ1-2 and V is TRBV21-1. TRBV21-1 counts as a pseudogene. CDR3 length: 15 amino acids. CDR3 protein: CASSPSGWPDYGYTF. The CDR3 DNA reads TGTGCCAGCAGCCCCTCGGGGTGGCCCGATTATGGCTACACCTTC.

The CDR3 DNA reads TGTGCCAGCAGTCCCGGACAGCATAGGACCTACGAGCAGTACTTC. This codes for CASSPGQHRTYEQYF. V gene TRBV27 combines with J gene TRBJ2-7, with D possibly TRBD1 on 6 matching bases. The CDR3 has 15 amino acids. Germline CDR1 reads MNHEY; CDR2 reads SMNVEV (reference sequence). V lost 5 bases, J lost 2 bases, and 16 bases lay in between.

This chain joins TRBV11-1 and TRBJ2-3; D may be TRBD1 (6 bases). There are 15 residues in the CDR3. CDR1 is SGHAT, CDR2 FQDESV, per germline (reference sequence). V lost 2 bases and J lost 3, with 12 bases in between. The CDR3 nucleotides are TGTGCCAGCAGCTTACAGGGGAGTAATACAGATACGCAGTATTTT. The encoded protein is CASSLQGSNTDTQYF.